These 20 T cell receptor beta chains share one sample of origin, sequenced in a study of T cells in Graves' hyperthyroidism and ophthalmopathy. The investigators amplified TCR beta CDR3 regions from RNA transcripts. In the first-round RT-PCR of the TCR CDR3, the HTBI primer set was used. TCRdb fed the multiplex PCR reads into MiXCR, producing one record per CDR3 protein. In the table there are roughly 380,000 distinct CDR3 sequences, approximately 15% of which are singletons. Sequencing was performed on blood. These receptors were obtained from a woman aged 55-69 years with Graves' hyperthyroidism.

The table lists this clonotype with many counts. V usage is TRBV28 and J usage is TRBJ1-5; maybe TRBD1 (5 bases). The length of the CDR3 is 18 residues. Trimming cost V 7 bases and J 4 bases, with 26 bases left between them. Germline CDR1 reads MDHEN; CDR2 reads SYDVKM. The CDR3 here is CASTRPGVPLVSNQPQHF. The CDR3 DNA sequence: TGTGCCAGCACCCGCCCGGGGGTCCCCCTCGTAAGTAATCAGCCCCAGCATTTT.

The sample holds many counts of this clonotype. The chain joins TRBV11-1 to TRBJ2-1, with a possible D match to TRBD2 (6 bases). Trimming shortened V by 1 base and J by 8 bases, and 24 bases separated the two germline ends. Germline assignment: CDR1 SGHAT and CDR2 FQDESV (reference sequence). This CDR3 spans 18 amino acids. The CDR3 region has the DNA TGTGCCAGCAGCTTAGGGTTTGAGGACTACGGATTGAGCGATGAGCAGTTCTTC. Translated: CASSLGFEDYGLSDEQFF.

This clonotype was counted at least ten times. The J gene is TRBJ2-7, the V gene TRBV3-1; weak D call: TRBD1 (6 bases). Germline V gene data show CDR1 as LGHDT and CDR2 as YNNKEL (reference sequence). V lost 4 bases and J 6 bases, leaving 16 bases between the germline ends. The CDR3 consists of 14 residues. The CDR3 bases are TGTGCCAGCAGCCTCATCTATGGACAGAGCGAGCAGTACTTC. This sequence encodes CASSLIYGQSEQYF.

A note on this clonotype: A single base separates this from a much larger clone, so it may be a read error. The J gene is TRBJ2-5, the V gene TRBV7-2; a weak D match, TRBD1 (7 bases). CDR1 and CDR2 from the germline V gene are SGHTA and FQGNSA. This CDR3 has 16 residues. The V gene lost 0 bases and the J gene lost 2 bases, with 13 bases spanning the gap. For the CDR3, the DNA is TGTGCCAGCAGCTTAGCGCGGGGACAGCGACAAGAGACCCAGTACTTC. Protein sequence: CASSLARGQRQETQYF.

This clonotype was observed many times. The CDR3 DNA is TGTGCCAGCAGCCCGGCAAAGAGGGCCCCAGATACGCAGTATTTT. This encodes CASSPAKRAPDTQYF. The V gene is TRBV14, the J gene TRBJ2-3; D perhaps matches TRBD2 (5 bases). Deletions cut 4 bases from V and 4 bases from J, with 15 bases between. The length of the CDR3 is 15 residues. CDR1 and CDR2 (germline): SGHDN, FVKESK.

This clonotype came up many times. CDR3 bases: TGTGCCAGCAGCCCAGAGAATGAGCAGTTCTTC. This translates into CASSPENEQFF. The rearrangement uses TRBV11-3 and TRBJ2-1; D not certain. Germline CDR1 is SGHNT and CDR2 is YENEEA. V lost 5 bases to trimming and J lost 7 bases, with 6 bases between them. The length of the CDR3 is 11 residues.

This clonotype was seen ten or more times. The gene calls are TRBV2 and TRBJ2-4, with D unresolved. The germline CDR1 and CDR2 sequences are SNHLY and FYNNEI. V shed 5 bases and J shed 8 bases, with 10 bases lying between them. The CDR3 length is 12 residues. CDR3 in DNA: TGTGCCAGCAGTTTCATCGGAGACATTCAGTACTTC. The encoded protein is CASSFIGDIQYF.

A remark on this clonotype: This could be a read error, since a much larger clone is one nucleotide away. The chain uses TRBV30 and TRBJ1-2; 10 positions match TRBD1. Germline assignment: CDR1 GTSNPN and CDR2 SVGIG (reference sequence). This CDR3 is 11 amino acids long. The CDR3 region has the DNA TGTCCCTGGGGGACAGGGGTTGGCTACACCTTC. Its translation is CPWGTGVGYTF.

The chain is built from TRBV7-7 and TRBJ2-2; tentatively, D is TRBD2 (6 bases). The length of the CDR3 is 12 residues. From germline, CDR1 is SSHAT and CDR2 FNYEAQ (reference sequence). This chain's CDR3 is CATGREAGELFF. CDR3 coding DNA: TGTGCTACCGGTAGGGAGGCCGGGGAGCTGTTTTTT.

The J gene is TRBJ2-1, the V gene TRBV13, with a tentative D call TRBD1 (5 bases). CDR1 and CDR2 (germline): PRHDT, FYEKMQ (reference sequence). This CDR3 has 14 amino acids. Trimming took 2 bases from V and 14 from J, leaving 19 bases between them. The CDR3 protein is CASSLYIGQGGKFF. In DNA, the CDR3 is TGTGCCAGCAGCTTATATATCGGGCAGGGTGGGAAGTTCTTC.

This clonotype has at least ten counts. The rearrangement joins TRBV2 to TRBJ2-3, with 7 bases fitting TRBD1. The germline CDR1 and CDR2 sequences are SNHLY and FYNNEI. After removal of 3 bases from V and 1 base from J, the junction contained 4 bases not matched to a gene. The CDR3 runs to 15 residues. The CDR3 DNA sequence: TGTGCCAGCAGTGAGACCGGGACAGGCACAGATACGCAGTATTTT. Protein: CASSETGTGTDTQYF.

This clonotype was found a few times. The gene calls are TRBV24-1 and TRBJ2-3; 11 bases line up with TRBD2. Germline trimming cut 1 base from V and 3 bases from J; bases unmatched to any gene: 8. Germline assignment: CDR1 KGHDR and CDR2 SFDVKD. CDR3 length: 18 amino acids. The CDR3 is CATSDLAVAGGQTDTQYF. For the CDR3, the DNA is TGTGCCACCAGTGATTTAGCGGTAGCGGGAGGGCAAACAGATACGCAGTATTTT.

This clonotype appeared a few times. The CDR3 DNA reads as TGTGCCAGTAGTGCGTGGACAGGGCAAGAGACCCAGTACTTC. Its translation is CASSAWTGQETQYF. This chain joins TRBV19 and TRBJ2-5; TRBD1 agrees at 8 bases. The V gene's germline CDR1 is LNHDA and CDR2 SQIVND (reference sequence). V dropped 5 bases and J dropped 2; count of bases not matched to a gene: 4. CDR3 length: 14 residues.

The chain has TRBV6-1 and TRBJ2-7; no firm D call. V lost 7 bases and J 1 base, leaving 5 bases between the germline ends. Per the germline V gene, CDR1 is MNHNS and CDR2 is SASEGT. The CDR3 has 11 amino acids. CDR3 region: CASTSSYEQYF. The DNA of the CDR3 is TGTGCCAGCACTTCGTCCTACGAGCAGTACTTC.

This clonotype was seen at least ten times. The chain couples TRBV3-1 to TRBJ2-7, with 7 bases aligning to TRBD2. This CDR3 region has 14 residues. Germline loops: CDR1 LGHDT, CDR2 YNNKEL (reference sequence). V shed 2 bases, J shed 4 bases, and the junction held 5 bases outside the gene matches. The CDR3, as DNA: TGTGCCAGCAGCCAACGCGGGAGTTCTTACGAGCAGTACTTC. The encoded protein is CASSQRGSSYEQYF.

This clonotype was counted only a few times. V gene TRBV7-2 combines with J gene TRBJ2-2; 7 bases are shared with TRBD1. The length of the CDR3 is 17 residues. J was trimmed by 0 bases and V by 3 bases; bases with no gene match: 7. Germline V lookup: CDR1 SGHTA, CDR2 FQGNSA. This CDR3 is CASSFPQGFANTGELFF. CDR3 DNA: TGTGCCAGCAGCTTCCCACAGGGGTTCGCGAACACCGGGGAGCTGTTTTTT.

This clonotype came up a few times. This chain joins TRBV6-1 and TRBJ2-7; D is possibly TRBD2 (5 bases). V lost 3 bases and J 2 bases, leaving 11 bases between the germline ends. Germline CDR1 MNHNS, CDR2 SASEGT. The length of the CDR3 is 14 residues. The CDR3 DNA sequence: TGTGCCAGCAGTGACGTCTTCGGGACCTACGAGCAGTACTTC. Translated: CASSDVFGTYEQYF.

This clonotype occurred many times. This chain uses TRBV28 with TRBJ2-1; D may match TRBD1 or TRBD2 (6 bases each). The germline V and J ends were trimmed by 3 bases and 10 bases, with 19 bases remaining between them. This CDR3 is 15 amino acids long. Germline values: CDR1 MDHEN, CDR2 SYDVKM. CDR3 in amino acids: CASSFAGASGEEQFF. CDR3 in DNA: TGTGCCAGCAGTTTTGCAGGGGCCTCGGGGGAGGAGCAGTTCTTC.

This clonotype was observed at least ten times. The chain carries TRBV6-5 and TRBJ1-3; 8 bases are a match to TRBD1. V lost 2 bases, J lost 6 bases, and 30 bases stayed unmatched. Germline CDR1 reads MNHEY; CDR2 reads SVGAGI. The CDR3 has 23 residues. The CDR3 here is CASSYLRGVRRPDRGTGENTIYF. The DNA for the CDR3 is TGTGCCAGCAGTTACCTGCGGGGGGTTCGGAGGCCCGACAGGGGAACTGGAGAAAACACCATATATTTT.

This clonotype was counted ten times or more. This chain joins TRBV5-5 and TRBJ1-1; a possible D gene is TRBD1 (6 bases). CDR3 length equals 16 residues. Germline-derived CDR1 and CDR2 are SGHKS and YYEKEE (reference sequence). With 4 bases removed from V and 3 bases from J, the gap between germline ends came to 19 bases. CDR3 sequence: CASSIYTQGGDTEAFF. In DNA form, the CDR3 reads TGTGCCAGCAGCATATATACACAGGGTGGGGACACTGAAGCTTTCTTT.